This is a list of T cell receptor beta chains from one sample in a study of shared clonotypes between healthy human individuals. Measured with immunoSEQ multiplex PCR; TCRdb has only the in-frame clones, and not every one. In the table there are a few million clones, 93% of which are singletons. Sequencing was done on a sample of naive CD8+ T cells from PBMCs. Receptors originate from a man aged 18-30 years in good health. Some clones in this sample may be carry-over from other donors' samples. The CDR3 runs from the conserved cysteine through the conserved F or W. A D gene is named only where the DNA matches it firmly. Clone size is stated in some rows and not others, as once, few, many or a class when expanded.

size | J | D | V | CDR3 | DNA
- | TRBJ1-1 | - | TRBV29-1 | CSAYRGTNTEAFF | TGCAGCGCATATAGGGGCACGAACACTGAAGCTTTCTTT
once | TRBJ2-7 | - | TRBV7-9 | CASSSPGTRHF | TGTGCCAGCAGCTCCCCGGGAACCCGACACTTC
- | TRBJ1-2 | - | TRBV28 | CASSLVSGANYGYTF | TGTGCCAGCAGTTTGGTTTCAGGAGCTAACTATGGCTACACCTTC
- | TRBJ2-1 | - | TRBV4-1 | CASSQTGLNEQFF | TGCGCCAGCAGCCAAACGGGCCTCAATGAGCAGTTCTTC
- | TRBJ1-4 | - | TRBV9 | CATRDSRNEKLFF | TGTGCCACCCGCGACAGTAGGAATGAAAAACTGTTTTTT
- | TRBJ1-3 | - | TRBV7-9 | CASSLGHSEGHRSGNTIYF | TGTGCCAGCAGCTTGGGACATAGTGAGGGTCACCGCTCTGGAAACACCATATATTTT
- | TRBJ2-5 | TRBD2 | TRBV5-1 | CASSRRGLAAQETQYF | TGCGCCAGCAGCCGTCGCGGACTAGCGGCTCAAGAGACCCAGTACTTC
- | TRBJ1-1 | - | TRBV19 | CASTSNRRNTEAFF | TGTGCCAGTACCTCTAACAGGCGGAACACTGAAGCTTTCTTT
- | TRBJ2-5 | - | TRBV5-1 | CASSLPTPTSQETQYF | TGCGCCAGCAGCTTGCCTACACCAACGTCCCAAGAGACCCAGTACTTC
few | TRBJ1-1 | - | TRBV7-3 | CASSLTGHLNTEAFF | TGTGCCAGCAGCTTAACCGGACACTTGAACACTGAAGCTTTCTTT
- | TRBJ2-1 | TRBD2 | TRBV27 | CASSSSGSLHEQFF | TGTGCCAGCAGTAGCAGCGGGAGTCTCCATGAGCAGTTCTTC
- | TRBJ2-7 | TRBD1 | TRBV27 | CASTASTGESSYEQYF | TGTGCCAGCACCGCCTCGACAGGGGAAAGCTCCTACGAGCAGTACTTC
- | TRBJ2-1 | TRBD2 | TRBV29-1 | CSVETGLAGPNEQFF | TGCAGCGTTGAGACGGGACTAGCGGGCCCCAATGAGCAGTTCTTC
- | TRBJ2-1 | - | TRBV2 | CASSDGRGDNEQFF | TGTGCCAGCAGTGATGGCAGGGGGGACAATGAGCAGTTCTTC
- | TRBJ2-7 | - | TRBV5-6 | CASSLVAVTYEQYF | TGTGCCAGCAGCTTGGTGGCAGTTACCTACGAGCAGTACTTC
- | TRBJ1-2 | - | TRBV4-3 | CASSQELQGYGYTF | TGCGCCAGCAGCCAAGAGTTACAGGGCTATGGCTACACCTTC
- | TRBJ1-1 | - | TRBV13 | CASSLRSNTEAFF | TGTGCCAGCAGCTTACGTTCGAACACTGAAGCTTTCTTT
- | TRBJ2-1 | - | TRBV9 | CASTDSSYNEQFF | TGTGCCAGCACTGACAGCTCCTACAATGAGCAGTTCTTC
- | TRBJ2-5 | - | TRBV2 | CASSEAEGYQETQYF | TGTGCCAGCAGTGAAGCGGAGGGGTACCAAGAGACCCAGTACTTC
- | TRBJ2-1 | - | TRBV6-1 | CASSDLMGASVLDEQFF | TGTGCCAGCAGTGACCTTATGGGGGCCTCGGTTCTGGATGAGCAGTTCTTC
- | TRBJ1-2 | TRBD1 | TRBV29-1 | CSAATGVGYADGYTF | TGCAGCGCTGCGACAGGGGTTGGGTATGCGGATGGCTACACCTTC
- | TRBJ2-7 | - | TRBV2 | CASSLRSRLDEQYF | TGTGCCAGCAGTTTAAGGAGCAGGCTGGACGAGCAGTACTTC
- | TRBJ1-1 | - | TRBV5-6 | CASSQSLNTEAFF | TGTGCCAGCAGCCAGTCCCTGAACACTGAAGCTTTCTTT
- | TRBJ2-7 | TRBD1 | TRBV2 | CASTDRGLDEQYF | TGTGCCAGCACAGACAGGGGTTTGGACGAGCAGTACTTC
- | TRBJ2-6 | - | TRBV29-1 | CSVVGPSGANVLTF | TGCAGCGTTGTAGGCCCCTCTGGGGCCAACGTCCTGACTTTC
once | TRBJ1-3 | TRBD1 | TRBV6-1 | CASSEYWDRPSGNTIYF | TGTGCCAGCAGTGAATACTGGGACAGGCCCTCTGGAAACACCATATATTTT
- | TRBJ1-5 | - | TRBV2 | CASSGGVSGNQPQHF | TGTGCCAGCAGCGGGGGGGTAAGTGGCAATCAGCCCCAGCATTTT
- | TRBJ2-2 | - | TRBV7-9 | CASSSAGTLPSGELFF | TGTGCCAGCAGCTCAGCCGGGACTTTGCCCAGCGGGGAGCTGTTTTTT
- | TRBJ1-1 | TRBD1 | TRBV9 | CASTRTGGVDTEAFF | TGTGCCAGCACCCGGACAGGGGGCGTTGACACTGAAGCTTTCTTT
- | TRBJ2-7 | TRBD2 | TRBV7-2 | CASSLSRTSGGSYEQYF | TGTGCCAGCAGCTTGTCTAGGACTAGCGGCGGGTCCTACGAGCAGTACTTC
- | TRBJ2-5 | TRBD2 | TRBV27 | CASSPLRVAGGETQYF | TGTGCCAGCAGCCCTCTGAGGGTAGCGGGAGGAGAGACCCAGTACTTC
- | TRBJ2-1 | TRBD2 | TRBV5-1 | CASSLDGWTSANNEQFF | TGCGCCAGCAGCTTGGATGGGTGGACTAGCGCGAACAATGAGCAGTTCTTC
once | TRBJ2-1 | TRBD2 | TRBV6-5 | CATRTSGSIYEQFF | TGTGCCACACGGACTAGCGGGAGTATATATGAGCAGTTCTTC
few | TRBJ1-2 | - | TRBV19 | CASISDLYGYTF | TGTGCCAGTATCTCGGACCTCTATGGCTACACCTTC
few | TRBJ1-5 | - | TRBV27 | CASSLTINQPQHF | TGTGCCAGCAGCCTTACCATTAATCAGCCCCAGCATTTT
- | TRBJ2-7 | - | TRBV27 | CASSLSRSPTPANEQYF | TGTGCCAGCAGTTTATCGCGGAGCCCGACCCCGGCTAACGAGCAGTACTTC
- | TRBJ1-1 | - | TRBV5-1 | CAMSFRGPRNTEAFF | TGCGCCATGTCTTTCCGCGGCCCTCGGAACACTGAAGCTTTCTTT
- | TRBJ2-7 | - | TRBV5-4 | CASSIDGTYEQYF | TGTGCCAGCAGTATCGACGGTACCTACGAGCAGTACTTC
- | TRBJ2-7 | - | TRBV7-2 | CASSLALQAPYEQYF | TGTGCCAGCAGCTTAGCCCTACAGGCCCCCTACGAGCAGTACTTC
- | TRBJ1-2 | - | TRBV19 | CASSISGDYGYTF | TGTGCCAGTAGTATCTCGGGGGACTATGGCTACACCTTC
- | TRBJ1-2 | TRBD1 | TRBV11-2 | CASRPGGSGYGYTF | TGTGCCAGCAGACCAGGGGGCTCGGGCTATGGCTACACCTTC
few | TRBJ1-1 | TRBD1 | TRBV30 | CAWHLGQGMVTEAFF | TGTGCCTGGCACCTGGGACAGGGCATGGTCACTGAAGCTTTCTTT
- | TRBJ2-7 | - | TRBV7-9 | CASSTLSYEQYF | TGTGCCAGCAGCACCCTGTCCTACGAGCAGTACTTC
- | TRBJ2-7 | TRBD2 | TRBV7-8 | CASSSPLAGVVVYEQYF | TGTGCCAGCAGCTCCCCCCTAGCGGGAGTGGTGGTTTACGAGCAGTACTTC
- | TRBJ2-5 | - | TRBV28 | CASSFFVAVQETQYF | TGTGCCAGCAGTTTTTTCGTAGCGGTCCAAGAGACCCAGTACTTC
once | TRBJ2-3 | - | TRBV9 | CASSPRPTQDVVGTQYF | TGTGCCAGCAGCCCTCGGCCCACCCAAGATGTCGTGGGTACGCAGTATTTT
- | TRBJ1-1 | - | TRBV7-9 | CASSPTGVAEAFF | TGTGCCAGCAGCCCAACGGGGGTAGCTGAAGCTTTCTTT
- | TRBJ2-7 | - | TRBV6-6 | CASSYESAAYEQYF | TGTGCCAGCAGTTACGAGTCGGCTGCCTACGAGCAGTACTTC
- | TRBJ1-3 | - | TRBV10-3 | CASLGLTGAGNTIYF | TGTGCCTCCCTGGGACTTACTGGTGCCGGAAACACCATATATTTT
- | TRBJ1-4 | - | TRBV5-6 | CASSLGGSGRKLFF | TGTGCCAGCAGCTTGGGAGGGTCTGGAAGAAAACTGTTTTTT
- | TRBJ2-1 | TRBD1 | TRBV29-1 | CSARRTGEKSSGPNEQFF | TGCAGCGCTAGAAGGACAGGGGAGAAGTCTAGCGGTCCCAATGAGCAGTTCTTC
- | TRBJ2-7 | - | TRBV7-3 | CASSFSGESLYEQYF | TGTGCCAGCAGCTTCTCGGGGGAGAGTCTCTACGAGCAGTACTTC
- | TRBJ2-3 | - | TRBV4-3 | CASSQESGASTDTQYF | TGCGCCAGCAGCCAAGAGAGCGGCGCTAGCACAGATACGCAGTATTTT
- | TRBJ2-3 | - | TRBV5-4 | CASSLLGEGQDTQYF | TGTGCCAGCAGCCTCTTAGGAGAGGGACAAGATACGCAGTATTTT
- | TRBJ2-1 | TRBD2 | TRBV7-9 | CASSVGTSGNNEQFF | TGTGCCAGCAGCGTCGGGACTAGCGGAAACAATGAGCAGTTCTTC
- | TRBJ2-7 | - | TRBV19 | CASSILAQSSYEQYF | TGTGCCAGTAGTATACTAGCGCAGAGCTCCTACGAGCAGTACTTC
- | TRBJ2-7 | - | TRBV9 | CASSSSDMSRGEQYF | TGTGCCAGCAGCTCCTCGGACATGAGTCGAGGCGAGCAGTACTTC
- | TRBJ2-7 | TRBD2 | TRBV4-3 | CASSQDLGSGRTQYEQYF | TGCGCCAGCAGCCAAGATTTAGGTAGCGGGAGGACGCAATACGAGCAGTACTTC
- | TRBJ2-3 | TRBD1 | TRBV27 | CASSLGQGGNTQYF | TGTGCCAGCAGTTTGGGACAGGGGGGAAATACGCAGTATTTT
- | TRBJ2-7 | - | TRBV6-5 | CASSYFGPYSSYEQYF | -